This TCR beta chain comes out of a study of T cell responses to AZD1222 COVID-19 vaccine. Study results and caveats: Two doses of AZD1222 preceded a rise in Spike-specific TCR breadth and depth. There were repertoire samples only from the period after the peak T cell response. The donor cohort was predominantly white British with a female majority, and clonal diversity may have been underestimated.

Clones were sequenced by immunoSEQ multiplex PCR, and TCRdb holds only the in-frame ones, with some missing. The sample includes some 180,000 clones, 90% to 95% of them seen just once. CDR3 size: 12 residues. Trimming left V 4 bases short and J 4 bases short, with 6 bases between. Germline CDR1 KGHDR, CDR2 SFDVKD. As regards this clone: The target antigen is unknown.

This TCR was sampled from an adult who received the MenACWY meningococcal vaccine as a control. Sequences were derived from peripheral blood, sampled 28 days after the second dose of the MenACWY control vaccine. The chain uses TRBV24-1 and TRBJ1-2; no clear D. The CDR3 sequence is CATSDGRYGYTF. The CDR3, as DNA: TGTGCCACCAGTGACGGTCGCTATGGCTACACCTTC.